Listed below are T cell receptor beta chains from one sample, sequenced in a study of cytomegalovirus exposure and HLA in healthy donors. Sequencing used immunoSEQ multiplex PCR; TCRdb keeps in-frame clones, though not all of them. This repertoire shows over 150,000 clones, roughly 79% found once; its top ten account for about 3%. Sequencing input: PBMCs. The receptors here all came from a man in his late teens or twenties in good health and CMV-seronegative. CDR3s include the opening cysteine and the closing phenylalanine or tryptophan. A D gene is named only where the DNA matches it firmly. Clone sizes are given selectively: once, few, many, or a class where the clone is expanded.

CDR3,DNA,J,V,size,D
CASETGVNYGYTF,TGTGCCAGCGAGACAGGGGTGAATTATGGCTACACCTTC,TRBJ1-2,TRBV7-9,-,TRBD1
CASSQGETQYF,TGTGCCAGCAGCCAGGGAGAGACCCAGTACTTC,TRBJ2-5,TRBV5-4,-,-
CASSPGTGGTGANGLTF,TGTGCCAGCAGCCCCGGGACAGGGGGGACTGGGGCCAACGGCCTGACTTTC,TRBJ2-6,TRBV11-3,-,TRBD1
CASRSPSTDTQYF,TGTGCCAGCAGGTCTCCTAGCACAGATACGCAGTATTTT,TRBJ2-3,TRBV5-4,-,-
CASSLGRGGLETQYF,TGTGCCAGCAGCTTAGGGCGGGGGGGCCTGGAGACCCAGTACTTC,TRBJ2-5,TRBV11-2,few,TRBD2
CATSRPTGEAFF,TGTGCCACCAGCAGACCGACAGGGGAAGCTTTCTTT,TRBJ1-1,TRBV15,-,TRBD1
CASSLVRETQYF,TGTGCCAGCAGCTTAGTACGGGAGACCCAGTACTTC,TRBJ2-5,TRBV7-2,once,-
CASSQDWAGLNF,TGCGCCAGCAGCCAAGATTGGGCAGGACTCAACTTC,TRBJ1-2,TRBV4-3,-,-
CASSERGFYNEQFF,TGTGCCAGCAGTGAACGGGGGTTCTACAATGAGCAGTTCTTC,TRBJ2-1,TRBV2,-,-
CASNPDRAQETQYF,TGTGCCAGCAACCCAGACAGGGCCCAAGAGACCCAGTACTTC,TRBJ2-5,TRBV6-1,-,TRBD1
CASSPSGTSGGSTDTQYF,TGCGCCAGCAGTCCCTCCGGGACTAGCGGGGGTAGCACAGATACGCAGTATTTT,TRBJ2-3,TRBV10-1,few,TRBD2
CASSSLVGSGYEQYF,TGCGCCAGCAGCTCCTTGGTCGGGTCGGGGTACGAGCAGTACTTC,TRBJ2-7,TRBV5-1,few,-
CASSYLDRSTDTQYF,TGTGCCAGCAGTTACTTGGACAGAAGCACAGATACGCAGTATTTT,TRBJ2-3,TRBV6-6,-,-
CASSLVPGLTGELFF,TGTGCCAGCAGCTTAGTTCCTGGGCTCACCGGGGAGCTGTTTTTT,TRBJ2-2,TRBV5-6,-,-
CASSDPQGVGHEKLFF,TGCGCCAGCAGCGACCCACAGGGAGTAGGGCATGAAAAACTGTTTTTT,TRBJ1-4,TRBV5-1,-,-
CASSATSGGTEAFF,TGTGCCAGCAGCGCCACGTCCGGAGGGACTGAAGCTTTCTTT,TRBJ1-1,TRBV9,-,-
CASSFSATNEKLFF,TGTGCCAGCAGCTTCAGTGCAACTAATGAAAAACTGTTTTTT,TRBJ1-4,TRBV5-8,-,-
CASSWHRGLAGLRDTQYF,TGCGCCAGCAGCTGGCACCGCGGATTAGCGGGGCTTAGAGATACGCAGTATTTT,TRBJ2-3,TRBV5-1,once,TRBD2
CASSLQGGNQPQHF,TGTGCCAGCAGCTTACAGGGAGGCAATCAGCCCCAGCATTTT,TRBJ1-5,TRBV5-8,-,-
CASSSVAGNTIYF,TGTGCCAGCAGCTCGGTAGCTGGAAACACCATATATTTT,TRBJ1-3,TRBV7-6,-,-
CASGGQHTNEKLFF,TGCGCCAGCGGGGGACAGCACACTAATGAAAAACTGTTTTTT,TRBJ1-4,TRBV10-2,-,TRBD1
CASSPGQGGTEAFF,TGTGCCAGCAGCCCGGGACAGGGGGGCACTGAAGCTTTCTTT,TRBJ1-1,TRBV7-9,-,TRBD1
CASTRWGTGSGGYTF,TGTGCCAGCACCCGGTGGGGGACAGGCTCGGGGGGCTACACCTTC,TRBJ1-2,TRBV2,few,TRBD1